The 26 T cell receptor beta chains reported below all come from one sample, sequenced in a study of beta chain features in type 1 diabetes. Every isolated RNA sample was fully reverse transcribed, so sequencing captured expressed TCRB transcripts. The repertoire was sequenced with immunoSEQ multiplex PCR; TCRdb's copy has only in-frame clones and lacks some. The data contain some 410,000 clones, approximately 10% of them singletons. Material: naive CD4+ T cells from blood. The receptors were sampled from a woman under 30 in good health.

The genes are TRBV29-1 and TRBJ2-2; no definite D call. The V gene lost 2 bases and the J gene lost 5 bases, with 21 bases spanning the gap. Germline CDR1 reads SQVTM; CDR2 reads ANQGSEA. The CDR3 runs 17 residues. This chain's CDR3 is CSVERLTGSLRTGELFF. For the CDR3, the DNA is TGCAGCGTTGAAAGGTTAACGGGCAGCCTAAGGACCGGGGAGCTGTTTTTT.

This clone has a handful of counts. The rearrangement joins TRBV18 to TRBJ2-4, with TRBD1 as a possible D gene (6 bases). Germline values: CDR1 KGHSH, CDR2 LQKENI. Trimming stripped 0 bases from V and 12 bases from J, with 15 bases between. The CDR3 runs to 14 residues. The CDR3, as DNA: TGTGCCAGCTCACCACCGGTCAGGGGTGAGCGTCAGTACTTC. This gives the protein CASSPPVRGERQYF.

This clone was detected only a few times. The chain links TRBV7-9 to TRBJ2-7; tentative D call: TRBD2 (6 bases). Germline assignment: CDR1 SEHNR and CDR2 FQNEAQ (reference sequence). CDR3 size: 15 residues. Trimming removed 8 bases at V and 5 bases at J, with 22 bases between. The CDR3 DNA is TGTGCCAGCTCCTCCGTGGGCGGGCGCGGGAACGAGCAGTACTTC. Protein product: CASSSVGGRGNEQYF.

As concerns this clone: The sample carries other DNA sequences with the same CDR3. V usage is TRBV5-4 and J usage is TRBJ2-5, with D perhaps given as TRBD1 or TRBD2 (5 bases each). Trimming cost V 1 base and J 5 bases, with 12 bases left between them. The germline V gene encodes CDR1 SGHNT and CDR2 YYREEE (reference sequence). The length of the CDR3 is 14 residues. CDR3 in amino acids: CASSLIGGRETQYF. The CDR3 nucleotides read TGTGCCAGCAGCTTGATTGGGGGTCGGGAGACCCAGTACTTC.

The chain combines TRBV29-1 with TRBJ1-3; the D gene is possibly TRBD1 (5 bases). Germline assignment: CDR1 SQVTM and CDR2 ANQGSEA. The CDR3 is 12 amino acids. With 3 bases removed from V and 8 bases from J, the gap between germline ends came to 11 bases. The CDR3 region has the DNA TGCAGCGTTGATCTCCAGGGCGACACCATATATTTT. This translates into CSVDLQGDTIYF.

This clone was counted a few times. The V call is TRBV7-2, the J call TRBJ1-5; no clear D gene. The V end lost 5 bases, the J end lost 1 base, and 15 bases lay between the germline ends. CDR1 and CDR2 from the germline V gene are SGHTA and FQGNSA. There are 16 residues in the CDR3. CDR3 in amino acids: CASSPKGGSSNQPQHF. The CDR3 bases are TGTGCCAGCAGCCCAAAGGGCGGTTCAAGCAATCAGCCCCAGCATTTT.

This clone has a handful of counts. The chain has TRBV6-6 and TRBJ2-2; 9 positions match TRBD2. The ends lost 3 bases at V and 5 bases at J; junction bases unmatched: 1. Germline V CDR1 and CDR2: MNHNY, SVGAGI (reference sequence). The CDR3 has 14 amino acids. The CDR3, as DNA: TGTGCCAGCAGTTATAGCGGGAGAACCGGGGAGCTGTTTTTT. This sequence encodes CASSYSGRTGELFF.

This clone came up a few times. The J gene is TRBJ2-3, the V gene TRBV7-2, with unresolved D. Germline V lookup: CDR1 SGHTA, CDR2 FQGNSA. The CDR3 is made up of 14 amino acids. V shed 2 bases and J shed 2 bases, with 8 bases lying between them. CDR3 bases: TGTGCCAGCAGCTTATTGGGCCACACAGATACGCAGTATTTT. The encoded protein is CASSLLGHTDTQYF.

This clone was seen a few times. The chain carries TRBV6-1 and TRBJ2-2; TRBD1 agrees at 7 bases. CDR1 is MNHNS, CDR2 SASEGT, per germline. The CDR3 consists of 13 residues. With 10 bases clipped from V and 1 base from J, the junction kept 3 bases outside the gene matches. CDR3 region: CATNRGNTGELFF. As DNA, the CDR3 is TGTGCCACCAACAGGGGGAACACCGGGGAGCTGTTTTTT.

The chain is built from TRBV29-1 and TRBJ2-5; 9 nucleotides match TRBD2. CDR1 and CDR2 from the germline V gene are SQVTM and ANQGSEA. The CDR3 spans 12 residues. The V segment lost 4 bases and the J segment 5 bases; nucleotides outside the gene matches: 2. Here the CDR3 DNA reads TGCAGCGTTGTAGCGGGAGCGGAGACCCAGTACTTC. Its translation is CSVVAGAETQYF.

V usage is TRBV4-3 and J usage is TRBJ1-2; D is unclear. Per the germline V gene, CDR1 is LGHNA and CDR2 is YSLEER. Trimming cost V 0 bases and J 11 bases, with 10 bases left between them. This CDR3 is 12 amino acids long. The CDR3 loop reads CASSQDALRYTF. CDR3 bases: TGCGCCAGCAGCCAAGATGCATTGAGGTACACCTTC.

This clone has just a few counts. In DNA, the CDR3 is TGTGCCAGCAGCCCTACCCATGGAAGGGGTAGAGAGACCCAGTACTTC. Residues: CASSPTHGRGRETQYF. The chain couples TRBV28 to TRBJ2-5; maybe TRBD1 (5 bases). The ends were cut back, 6 bases at V and 4 bases at J, with 21 bases in the middle. Germline V CDR1 and CDR2: MDHEN, SYDVKM. The CDR3 extends over 16 amino acids.

The sample holds a few counts of this clone. The V call is TRBV7-2, the J call TRBJ2-1; D is perhaps TRBD2 (5 bases). This CDR3 is 15 amino acids long. V was pared by 4 bases and J by 7 bases, with 17 bases between. The germline CDR1 and CDR2 sequences are SGHTA and FQGNSA. CDR3 region: CASSSWGALGNEQFF. For the CDR3, the DNA is TGTGCCAGCAGCTCTTGGGGAGCTCTGGGGAATGAGCAGTTCTTC.

The chain uses TRBV27 and TRBJ2-7; D gene unclear. Deletions cut 5 bases from V and 9 bases from J, with 20 bases between. The CDR3 extends over 14 amino acids. Per germline, CDR1 MNHEY and CDR2 SMNVEV (reference sequence). The CDR3 coding sequence is TGTGCCAGCAGTCTAATGGCGGCCGAATTGCGGCAGTACTTC. Its translation is CASSLMAAELRQYF.

This chain links TRBV9 with TRBJ2-1; TRBD2 agrees at 9 bases. CDR3 length: 15 residues. Germline CDR1 reads SGDLS; CDR2 reads YYNGEE. V dropped 4 bases and J dropped 5; count of bases not matched to a gene: 7. The CDR3 bases are TGTGCCAGCAGCTTAGAGACTAGCGGAAACAATGAGCAGTTCTTC. This translates into CASSLETSGNNEQFF.

This clone was observed a few times. One junction end disagrees with the germline gene, perhaps due to a read error. At the DNA level, this CDR3 is encoded by other sequences in the same sample as well. V usage is TRBV4-2 and J usage is TRBJ1-4, with D possibly being TRBD1 (5 bases). The CDR3 has 15 amino acids. The germline V gene has CDR1 LGHNA and CDR2 YNFKEQ. The CDR3 coding sequence is TGTGCGAGCAGCCCCGGGTGGGGGTTTAATGAAAAACTGTTTTTT. Amino acid sequence: CASSPGWGFNEKLFF.

This clone was detected a few times. This chain links TRBV28 with TRBJ1-2; 8 nucleotides line up with TRBD1. Germline loops: CDR1 MDHEN, CDR2 SYDVKM. The CDR3 sequence is 13 residues long. V was pared by 3 bases and J by 7 bases, with 4 bases of the junction left unmatched. CDR3 in amino acids: CASSLDRVAGYTF. CDR3 coding DNA: TGTGCCAGCAGTTTGGACAGGGTGGCTGGCTACACCTTC.

The rearrangement uses TRBV4-3 and TRBJ2-6; maybe TRBD1 (6 bases). CDR3 length: 18 amino acids. Germline loops: CDR1 LGHNA, CDR2 YSLEER. The ends were cut back, 1 base at V and 0 bases at J, with 13 bases in the middle. The CDR3 loop is CASSQGGGTSSGANVLTF. CDR3 bases: TGCGCCAGCAGCCAAGGAGGGGGAACCTCCTCTGGGGCCAACGTCCTGACTTTC.

This clone was detected only a few times. The CDR3: CASRSEVWNEQFF. CDR3 bases: TGTGCCAGCAGGTCAGAGGTTTGGAATGAGCAGTTCTTC. This chain joins TRBV28 and TRBJ2-1; no definite D call. Germline CDR1 and CDR2: MDHEN and SYDVKM. The CDR3 length is 13 residues. Trimming stripped 6 bases from V and 7 bases from J, with 13 bases between. The full variable domain, its missing parts supplied by reference TRBV28 and TRBJ2-1, is DVKVTQSSRYLVKRTGEKVFLECVQDMDHENMFWYRQDPGLGLRLIYFSYDVKMKEKGDIPEGYSVSREKKERFSLILESASTNQTSMYLCASRSEVWNEQFFGPGTRLTVL.

V usage is TRBV9 and J usage is TRBJ2-5, with D possibly being TRBD2 (6 bases). Per the germline V gene, CDR1 is SGDLS and CDR2 is YYNGEE. Trimming cost V 4 bases and J 3 bases, with 16 bases left between them. The CDR3 is 15 residues long. This CDR3 reads CASSPSGTSKETQYF. CDR3 DNA sequence: TGTGCCAGCAGCCCAAGTGGGACTTCCAAAGAGACCCAGTACTTC.

The V gene is TRBV7-2, the J gene TRBJ1-4, with D perhaps TRBD1 (5 bases). CDR3 size: 15 residues. In germline, CDR1 is SGHTA, CDR2 FQGNSA. Between the trimmed V and J ends, which lost 5 bases and 5 bases, there was a span of 15 bases. CDR3 nucleotides: TGTGCCAGCAGCCCTCCGGGACGGCAAAATGAAAAACTGTTTTTT. Its protein product is CASSPPGRQNEKLFF.

This clone has a handful of counts. The V call is TRBV5-1, the J call TRBJ2-7; D uncertain. CDR1 and CDR2 (germline): SGHRS, YFSETQ. V lost 3 bases to trimming and J lost 7 bases, with 5 bases between them. The CDR3 loop spans 10 amino acids. The DNA of the CDR3 is TGCGCCAGCAGCTCGTGGGAGCAGTACGTC. This sequence encodes CASSSWEQYV.

This clone has just a few counts. The chain carries TRBV4-3 and TRBJ2-3; 8 bases match TRBD2. CDR1 is LGHNA and CDR2 is YSLEER in the germline V gene. CDR3 length: 17 residues. Trimming at V came to 4 bases and at J to 2 bases, leaving 11 bases not matched to a gene. CDR3 amino acids: CASSPEVAGRNTDTQYF. The CDR3 region has the DNA TGCGCCAGCAGCCCAGAGGTAGCGGGGCGAAACACAGATACGCAGTATTTT.

The V call is TRBV2, the J call TRBJ2-5; no firm D call. The CDR3 is 15 amino acids. In germline, CDR1 is SNHLY, CDR2 FYNNEI. V was trimmed by 8 bases and J by 4 bases, leaving 20 bases between them. The CDR3 sequence: CASLPSGQPRETQYF. CDR3 nucleotide sequence: TGTGCCAGCCTTCCCTCGGGTCAGCCGAGAGAGACCCAGTACTTC.

J is TRBJ2-1 and V is TRBV7-2; 7 positions agree with TRBD1. With 5 bases clipped from V and 8 bases from J, the junction kept 6 bases outside the gene matches. This CDR3 is built from 13 residues. The germline gives CDR1 SGHTA, CDR2 FQGNSA. The CDR3 nucleotides read TGTGCCAGCAGCGCCGACAGGGCCCATGAGCAGTTCTTC. It encodes CASSADRAHEQFF.

J is TRBJ2-3 and V is TRBV4-3, with TRBD1 as a possible D gene (6 bases). Trimming stripped 0 bases from V and 5 bases from J, with 27 bases between. The CDR3 is 20 residues long. CDR1 and CDR2 from the germline V gene are LGHNA and YSLEER. The CDR3 sequence: CASSQDTAGRGHFRRDTQYF. The CDR3 DNA reads as TGCGCCAGCAGCCAAGATACGGCGGGCAGGGGCCACTTTAGGAGAGATACGCAGTATTTT.